This is a list of T cell receptor beta chains from one sample in a study of control samples from healthy donors and cancer patients. TCRdb's table, derived via immunoSEQ multiplex PCR, lists solely in-frame clones and lacks some. The sample has 150,000 to 200,000 clones, around 90% seen once. Material for sequencing was blood. The receptors were gathered from a woman aged 45-60 years in good health. Each CDR3 is given with its conserved first and last residue. A D gene is named only where the DNA matches it firmly. Size is omitted from some rows. Given values are once, few, many or a class for expanded clones.

d_call,v_call,j_call,clone_size,cdr3_aa,cdr3_nt
.,TRBV6-5,TRBJ1-1,.,CASTAPGATEAFF,TGTGCCAGCACTGCGCCGGGGGCCACTGAAGCTTTCTTT
.,TRBV9,TRBJ2-7,.,CASRGGRAGGDPYEQYF,TGTGCCAGCCGCGGGGGCCGGGCCGGGGGAGATCCCTACGAGCAGTACTTC
.,TRBV5-8,TRBJ1-5,.,CASSPDRKRNQPQHF,TGTGCCAGCAGCCCTGACCGTAAGAGGAATCAGCCCCAGCATTTT
TRBD2,TRBV9,TRBJ2-7,.,CASSAGTSGDYEQYF,TGTGCCAGCAGCGCCGGGACTAGCGGGGACTACGAGCAGTACTTC
.,TRBV30,TRBJ2-3,.,CACLKSSTDTQYF,TGTGCCTGCTTGAAGTCTAGCACAGATACGCAGTATTTT
.,TRBV7-2,TRBJ2-2,.,CASSLLPGNSNGELFF,TGTGCCAGCAGCTTACTCCCGGGGAATTCCAACGGGGAGCTGTTTTTT
TRBD2,TRBV27,TRBJ2-3,.,CASSLNLGRGPDTQYF,TGTGCCAGCAGTTTAAATCTGGGGAGGGGCCCAGATACGCAGTATTTT
.,TRBV3-1/TRBV3-2,TRBJ2-3,.,CASSQRQGYTDTQYF,TGTGCCAGCAGCCAACGCCAGGGGTACACAGATACGCAGTATTTT
.,TRBV5-5,TRBJ2-3,.,CASSLWQYTDTQYF,TGTGCCAGCAGCTTGTGGCAGTACACAGATACGCAGTATTTT
TRBD1,TRBV18,TRBJ2-7,.,CASSPSDRRTSYEQYF,TGTGCCAGCTCACCTTCGGACAGGAGAACCTCCTACGAGCAGTACTTC
TRBD1,TRBV7-2,TRBJ2-1,.,CASEPGGSYNEQFF,TGTGCCAGCGAACCAGGGGGCTCCTACAATGAGCAGTTCTTC
.,TRBV12-3/TRBV12-4,TRBJ2-2,once,CASSLGPTGELFF,TGTGCCAGCAGTCTAGGACCCACCGGGGAGCTGTTTTTT
TRBD1,TRBV5-6,TRBJ1-1,.,CASSELSGPDRVTEAFF,TGTGCCAGCAGCGAATTATCGGGGCCTGACAGGGTCACTGAAGCTTTCTTT
TRBD2,TRBV28,TRBJ2-1,.,CASSSPGLANSYNEQFF,TGTGCCAGCAGTTCCCCCGGACTAGCGAATTCCTACAATGAGCAGTTCTTC
.,TRBV19,TRBJ1-3,once,CASTRGYLSSGNTIYF,TGTGCCAGTACGCGGGGTTACTTGAGCTCTGGAAACACCATATATTTT
.,TRBV9,TRBJ1-4,.,CASSVDQGDEKLFF,TGTGCCAGCAGCGTAGACCAGGGTGATGAAAAACTGTTTTTT
.,TRBV7-2,TRBJ1-2,.,CASSPSWDSLYGYTF,TGTGCCAGCAGCCCAAGCTGGGACTCCCTCTATGGCTACACCTTC
.,TRBV19,TRBJ1-1,few,CASSIGVNTEAFF,TGTGCCAGTAGTATAGGGGTGAACACTGAAGCTTTCTTT
TRBD2,TRBV11-2,TRBJ2-3,.,CASRPESGEGTDTQYF,TGTGCCAGCAGACCGGAAAGCGGGGAGGGCACAGATACGCAGTATTTT
TRBD1,TRBV6-2/TRBV6-3,TRBJ1-1,.,CASSRGGFEAFF,TGTGCCAGCAGCAGAGGGGGCTTTGAAGCTTTCTTT
.,TRBV3-1/TRBV3-2,TRBJ1-2,.,CASSQVVYGYTF,TGTGCCAGCAGCCAAGTAGTCTATGGCTACACCTTC
TRBD1,TRBV2,TRBJ1-5,.,CASSPRTGLNQPQHF,TGTGCCAGCAGTCCCCGGACAGGGCTCAATCAGCCCCAGCATTTT
.,TRBV29-1,TRBJ1-5,.,CSVSKNSNQPQHF,TGCAGCGTGTCTAAAAATAGCAATCAGCCCCAGCATTTT
.,TRBV3-1/TRBV3-2,TRBJ2-7,.,CASEGPYEQYF,TGTGCTTCCGAGGGGCCCTACGAGCAGTACTTC
.,TRBV9,TRBJ2-7,once,CASSVDGGSYEQYF,TGTGCCAGCAGCGTAGATGGGGGCTCCTACGAGCAGTACTTC
.,TRBV9,TRBJ2-2,.,CASSGPRGGSNTGELFF,TGTGCCAGCAGCGGCCCCCGGGGCGGATCAAACACCGGGGAGCTGTTTTTT
TRBD2,TRBV7-3,TRBJ2-2,.,CASSLKGGGTGELFF,TGTGCCAGCAGCTTAAAAGGCGGGGGGACCGGGGAGCTGTTTTTT
.,TRBV11-3,TRBJ2-2,.,CASSPSRNGELFF,TGTGCCAGCAGCCCCTCTAGAAACGGGGAGCTGTTTTTT
.,TRBV30,TRBJ1-2,.,CAWRSGTNYGYTF,TGTGCCTGGAGGTCCGGGACTAACTATGGCTACACCTTC
TRBD1,TRBV5-1,TRBJ2-3,once,CASSSWGQSTDTQYF,TGCGCCAGCAGCAGTTGGGGACAGTCTACAGATACGCAGTATTTT
TRBD1,TRBV19,TRBJ2-7,few,CASSAGGHEQYF,TGTGCCAGTAGCGCAGGGGGCCACGAGCAGTACTTC
.,TRBV5-1,TRBJ1-4,.,CASSLGGRADEKLFF,TGCGCCAGCAGCTTGGGAGGCCGGGCTGATGAAAAACTGTTTTTT
.,TRBV7-3,TRBJ2-3,.,CASSPGTEDTQYF,TGTGCCAGCAGCCCTGGGACTGAAGATACGCAGTATTTT
TRBD2,TRBV19,TRBJ2-7,.,CASRPGTSTYEQYF,TGTGCCAGTAGGCCCGGGACTAGCACTTACGAGCAGTACTTC
.,TRBV7-2,TRBJ1-6,once,CASSLEAGNSPLHF,TGTGCCAGCAGCTTAGAGGCGGGGAATTCACCCCTCCACTTT
.,TRBV9,TRBJ1-1,few,CASSVGTGDSGPRSEAFF,TGTGCCAGCAGCGTAGGTACCGGAGACAGTGGCCCCCGGAGTGAAGCTTTCTTT
.,TRBV13,TRBJ2-7,.,CASSFSSEQYF,TGTGCCAGCAGCTTCAGTTCCGAGCAGTACTTC
TRBD1,TRBV5-8,TRBJ2-3,.,CASSVDRGRSTDTQYF,TGTGCCAGCAGCGTAGACAGGGGGCGAAGCACAGATACGCAGTATTTT
TRBD2,TRBV7-2,TRBJ2-1,.,CASRSSGRAGEQFF,TGTGCCAGCAGATCTAGCGGGAGGGCCGGGGAGCAGTTCTTC
TRBD1,TRBV7-2,TRBJ1-3,.,CASSLVTQTGGTGNTIYF,TGTGCCAGCAGCTTAGTGACGCAAACAGGGGGGACTGGAAACACCATATATTTT
.,TRBV2,TRBJ1-1,.,CASSSQGNMNTEAFF,TGTGCCAGCAGTAGTCAGGGGAACATGAACACTGAAGCTTTCTTT
TRBD1,TRBV19,TRBJ1-5,.,CASRQGMDQPQHF,TGTGCCAGCAGACAGGGAATGGATCAGCCCCAGCATTTT
.,TRBV7-9,TRBJ1-2,.,CASSLGSLYYGYTF,TGTGCCAGCAGCTTAGGGAGTCTTTACTATGGCTACACCTTC
TRBD2,TRBV9,TRBJ2-7,.,CASSVGGRADEQYF,TGTGCCAGCAGCGTCGGCGGGAGGGCCGACGAGCAGTACTTC
.,TRBV18,TRBJ2-2,.,CASSPGQSNTGELFF,TGTGCCAGCTCACCCGGACAGTCGAACACCGGGGAGCTGTTTTTT
.,TRBV6-6,TRBJ1-5,.,CASRGQGRQPQHF,TGTGCCAGCAGAGGGCAGGGGAGGCAGCCCCAGCATTTT
.,TRBV28,TRBJ1-4,.,CASRLTGHNEKLFF,TGTGCCAGCAGATTGACAGGCCATAATGAAAAACTGTTTTTT
.,TRBV10-3,TRBJ1-1,few,CAISRGGRNTEAFF,TGTGCCATCAGTAGGGGGGGGCGTAACACTGAAGCTTTCTTT
.,TRBV27,TRBJ1-1,.,CASKGDRNTEAFF,TGTGCCAGCAAGGGGGATAGGAACACTGAAGCTTTCTTT
.,TRBV4-1,TRBJ1-5,.,CASRPGPTSLGNQPQHF,TGCGCCAGTCGTCCAGGGCCAACTTCTCTTGGGAATCAGCCCCAGCATTTT
.,TRBV5-5,TRBJ1-2,.,CASSWDGEHYTF,TGTGCCAGCAGCTGGGACGGGGAACACTACACCTTC
TRBD2,TRBV5-1,TRBJ2-3,.,CASSLLSGGNTDTQYF,TGCGCCAGCAGCTTGCTTAGCGGGGGGAACACAGATACGCAGTATTTT
.,TRBV27,TRBJ1-3,.,CASSLSSRNGNTIYF,TGTGCCAGCAGTTTAAGTTCCAGAAATGGAAACACCATATATTTT
TRBD1,TRBV7-2,TRBJ2-3,.,CASSGGQGTPLGLDTQYF,TGTGCCAGCAGCGGGGGACAGGGAACTCCCCTGGGTTTAGATACGCAGTATTTT
TRBD1,TRBV5-1,TRBJ2-3,.,CASSPGQAADTQYF,TGCGCCAGCAGCCCGGGACAGGCGGCAGATACGCAGTATTTT